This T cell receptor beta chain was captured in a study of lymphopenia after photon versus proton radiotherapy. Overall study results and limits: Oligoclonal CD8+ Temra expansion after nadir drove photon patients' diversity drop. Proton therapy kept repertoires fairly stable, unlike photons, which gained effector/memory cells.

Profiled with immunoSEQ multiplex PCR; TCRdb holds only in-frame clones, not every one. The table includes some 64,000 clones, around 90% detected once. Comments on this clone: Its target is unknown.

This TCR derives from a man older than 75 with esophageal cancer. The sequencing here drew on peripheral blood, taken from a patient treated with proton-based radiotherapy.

CDR3 sequence: CASSHFRSGELFF. The CDR3, as DNA: TGTGCCAGCAGCCACTTTCGTTCCGGGGAGCTGTTTTTT. The chain joins TRBV7-9 to TRBJ2-2; no clear D gene. CDR3 length: 13 residues. V gave up 5 bases and J gave up 6 bases, with 10 bases separating them. Germline lookup yields CDR1 SEHNR and CDR2 FQNEAQ (reference sequence).